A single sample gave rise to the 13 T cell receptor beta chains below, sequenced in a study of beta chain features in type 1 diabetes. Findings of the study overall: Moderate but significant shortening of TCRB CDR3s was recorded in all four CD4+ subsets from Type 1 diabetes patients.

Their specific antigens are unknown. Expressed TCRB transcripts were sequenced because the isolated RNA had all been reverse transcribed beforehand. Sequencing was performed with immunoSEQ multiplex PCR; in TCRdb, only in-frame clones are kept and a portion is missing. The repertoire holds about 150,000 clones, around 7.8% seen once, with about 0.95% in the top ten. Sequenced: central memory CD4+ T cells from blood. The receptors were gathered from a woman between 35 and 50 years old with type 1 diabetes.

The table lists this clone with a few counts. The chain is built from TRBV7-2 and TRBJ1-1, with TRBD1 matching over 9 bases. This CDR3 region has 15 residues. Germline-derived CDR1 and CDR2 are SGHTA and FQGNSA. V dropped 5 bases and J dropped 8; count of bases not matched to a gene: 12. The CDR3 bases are TGTGCCAGCAGCCGGGCCCCGGGACAGGGCGGAGAAGCTTTCTTT. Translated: CASSRAPGQGGEAFF.

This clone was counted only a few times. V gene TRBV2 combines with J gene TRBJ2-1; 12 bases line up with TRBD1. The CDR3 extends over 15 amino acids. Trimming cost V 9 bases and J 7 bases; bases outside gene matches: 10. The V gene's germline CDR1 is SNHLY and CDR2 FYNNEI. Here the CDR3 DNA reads TGTGCCAGTCCTCTCCGGGACAGGGGGCGAAATGAGCAGTTCTTC. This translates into CASPLRDRGRNEQFF.

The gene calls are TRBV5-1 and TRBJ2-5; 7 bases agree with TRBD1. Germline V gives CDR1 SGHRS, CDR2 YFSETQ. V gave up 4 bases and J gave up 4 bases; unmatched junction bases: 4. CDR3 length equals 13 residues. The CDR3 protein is CASSRQGLETQYF. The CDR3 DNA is TGCGCCAGCAGCCGACAGGGATTAGAGACCCAGTACTTC. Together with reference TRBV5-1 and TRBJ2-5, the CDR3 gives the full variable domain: KAGVTQTPRYLIKTRGQQVTLSCSPISGHRSVSWYQQTPGQGLQFLFEYFSETQRNKGNFPGRFSGRQFSNSRSEMNVSTLELGDSALYLCASSRQGLETQYFGPGTRLLVL.

CDR3 sequence reads: CASSLSSGGQETQYF. CDR3 DNA: TGCGCCAGCAGCTTGTCTAGCGGGGGCCAAGAGACCCAGTACTTC. The V and J genes are TRBV5-1 and TRBJ2-5, with TRBD2 identical over 10 bases. Trimming at V came to 1 base and at J to 1 base, leaving 1 base not matched to a gene. This CDR3 region has 15 residues. From germline, CDR1 is SGHRS and CDR2 YFSETQ.

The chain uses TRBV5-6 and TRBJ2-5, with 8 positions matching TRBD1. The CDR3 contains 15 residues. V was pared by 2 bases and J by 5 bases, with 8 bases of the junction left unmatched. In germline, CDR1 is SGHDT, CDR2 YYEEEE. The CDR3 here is CASSFRTGLRETQYF. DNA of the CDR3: TGTGCCAGCAGCTTTCGGACAGGGCTTCGGGAGACCCAGTACTTC.

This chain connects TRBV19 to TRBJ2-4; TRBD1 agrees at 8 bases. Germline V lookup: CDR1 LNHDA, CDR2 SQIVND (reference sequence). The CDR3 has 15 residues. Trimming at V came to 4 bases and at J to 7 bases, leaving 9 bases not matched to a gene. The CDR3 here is CASSRSGTGTNIQYF. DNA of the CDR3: TGTGCCAGTAGTAGGTCCGGGACAGGAACGAACATTCAGTACTTC.

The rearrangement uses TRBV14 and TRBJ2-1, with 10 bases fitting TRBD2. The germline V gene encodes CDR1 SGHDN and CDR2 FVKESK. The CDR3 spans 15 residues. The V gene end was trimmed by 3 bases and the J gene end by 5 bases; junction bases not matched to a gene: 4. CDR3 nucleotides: TGTGCCAGCAGCCATAGCGGGAGGCTGAACAATGAGCAGTTCTTC. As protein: CASSHSGRLNNEQFF.

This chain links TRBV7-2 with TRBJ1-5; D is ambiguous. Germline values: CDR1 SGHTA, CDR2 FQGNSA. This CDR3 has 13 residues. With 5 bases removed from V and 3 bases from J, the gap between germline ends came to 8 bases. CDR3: CASSPQINQPQHF. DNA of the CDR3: TGTGCCAGCAGCCCACAGATCAATCAGCCCCAGCATTTT.

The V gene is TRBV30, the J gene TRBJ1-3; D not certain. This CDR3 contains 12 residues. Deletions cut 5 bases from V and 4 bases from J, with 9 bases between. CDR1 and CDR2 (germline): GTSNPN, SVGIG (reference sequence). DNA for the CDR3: TGTGCCTGGGACTCCCTGGGAAACACCATATATTTT. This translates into CAWDSLGNTIYF.

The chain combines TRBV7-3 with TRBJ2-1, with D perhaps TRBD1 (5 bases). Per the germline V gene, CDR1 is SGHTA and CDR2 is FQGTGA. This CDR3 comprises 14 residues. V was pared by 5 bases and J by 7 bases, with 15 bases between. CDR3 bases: TGTGCCAGCAGCCCCGGACACTCCTCGAATGAGCAGTTCTTC. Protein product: CASSPGHSSNEQFF.

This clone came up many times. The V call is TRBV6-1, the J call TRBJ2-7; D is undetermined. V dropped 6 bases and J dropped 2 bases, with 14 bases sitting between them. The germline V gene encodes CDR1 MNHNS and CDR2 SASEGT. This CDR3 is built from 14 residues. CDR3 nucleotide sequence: TGTGCCAGCAGCCTTGATAGAAGCCCCTACGAGCAGTACTTC. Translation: CASSLDRSPYEQYF.

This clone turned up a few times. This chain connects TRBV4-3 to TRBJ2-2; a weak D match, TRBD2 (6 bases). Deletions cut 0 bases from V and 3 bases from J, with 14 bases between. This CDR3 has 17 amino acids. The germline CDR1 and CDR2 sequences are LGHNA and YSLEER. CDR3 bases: TGCGCCAGCAGCCAAGAGGGGTGGAGGGTCGACACCGGGGAGCTGTTTTTT. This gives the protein CASSQEGWRVDTGELFF.

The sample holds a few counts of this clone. The CDR3 reads CASSRRSDAEAFF. CDR3 sequence (DNA): TGTGCCAGCAGTCGGAGGAGCGACGCTGAAGCTTTCTTT. The V and J genes are TRBV11-2 and TRBJ1-1; D not certain. V lost 6 bases and J lost 6, with 14 bases in between. CDR1 SGHAT and CDR2 FQNNGV come from the germline V gene. CDR3 length: 13 amino acids.